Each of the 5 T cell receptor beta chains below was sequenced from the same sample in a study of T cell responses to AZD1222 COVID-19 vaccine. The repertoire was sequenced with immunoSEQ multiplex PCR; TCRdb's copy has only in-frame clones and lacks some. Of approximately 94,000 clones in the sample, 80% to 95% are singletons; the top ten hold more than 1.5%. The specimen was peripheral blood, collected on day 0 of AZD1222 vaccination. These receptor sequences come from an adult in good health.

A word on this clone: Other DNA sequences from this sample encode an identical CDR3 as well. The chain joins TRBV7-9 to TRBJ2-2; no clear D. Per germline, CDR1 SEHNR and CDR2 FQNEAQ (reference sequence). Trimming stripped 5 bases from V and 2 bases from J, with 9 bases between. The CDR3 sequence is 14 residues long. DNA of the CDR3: TGTGCCAGCAGCCTTCGAACCAACACCGGGGAGCTGTTTTTT. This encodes CASSLRTNTGELFF.

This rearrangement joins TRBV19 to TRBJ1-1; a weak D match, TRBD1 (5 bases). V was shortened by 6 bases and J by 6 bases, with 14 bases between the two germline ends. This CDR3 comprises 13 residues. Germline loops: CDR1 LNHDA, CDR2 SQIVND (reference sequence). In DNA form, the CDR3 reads TGTGCCAGTAGGCTCAGGGAGAGCGCTGAAGCTTTCTTT. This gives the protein CASRLRESAEAFF.

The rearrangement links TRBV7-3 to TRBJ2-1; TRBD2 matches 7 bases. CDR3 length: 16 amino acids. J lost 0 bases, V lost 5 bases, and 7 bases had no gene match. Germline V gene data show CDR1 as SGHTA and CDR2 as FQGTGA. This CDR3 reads CASSLRLARSYNEQFF. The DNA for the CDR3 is TGTGCCAGCAGCCTACGACTAGCCCGCTCCTACAATGAGCAGTTCTTC.

CDR3 in DNA: TGTGCCAGCAGCTCCCACTACGAGCAGTACTTC. Its protein is CASSSHYEQYF. The chain recombines TRBV14 with TRBJ2-7; no clear D gene. Trimming took 5 bases from V and 3 from J, leaving 5 bases between them. The CDR3 contains 11 residues. CDR1 and CDR2 from the germline V gene are SGHDN and FVKESK. Full variable domain (missing parts from reference TRBV14 and TRBJ2-7): EAGVTQFPSHSVIEKGQTVTLRCDPISGHDNLYWYRRVMGKEIKFLLHFVKESKQDESGMPNNRFLAERTGGTYSTLKVQPAELEDSGVYFCASSSHYEQYFGPGTRLTVT.

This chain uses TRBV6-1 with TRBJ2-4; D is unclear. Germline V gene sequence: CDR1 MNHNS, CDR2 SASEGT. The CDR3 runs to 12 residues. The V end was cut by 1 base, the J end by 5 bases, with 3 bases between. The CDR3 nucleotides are TGTGCCAGCAGTGAAGTGGAAAACATTCAGTACTTC. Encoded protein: CASSEVENIQYF.